The following is a T cell receptor beta chain sequence with its context. Its target is unknown. The sample is drawn from a study of T cell responses to AZD1222 COVID-19 vaccine. Study-wide findings and caveats: Baseline seropositivity characterized only 5 to 7 AZD1222 recipients. Only after the peak T cell response were repertoires sampled. Increased Spike-specific TCR breadth and depth were observed after two AZD1222 doses.

This CDR3 region has 15 residues. V gave up 2 bases and J gave up 4 bases; unmatched junction bases: 5. Per germline, CDR1 SGHAT and CDR2 FQNNGV. TCRdb's copy holds only in-frame clones and misses some; the assay was immunoSEQ multiplex PCR. In the table there are 100,000 to 150,000 clones, approximately 91% of which are singletons. The chain combines TRBV11-2 with TRBJ2-7; TRBD1 matches 10 bases. The receptor comes from an adult who received the AZD1222 COVID-19 vaccine. Sequences were derived from peripheral blood, sampled 28 days after the second AZD1222 dose. The CDR3 sequence is CASSLPWDRGYEQYF. The CDR3 DNA is TGTGCCAGCAGCTTACCCTGGGACAGGGGATACGAGCAGTACTTC.